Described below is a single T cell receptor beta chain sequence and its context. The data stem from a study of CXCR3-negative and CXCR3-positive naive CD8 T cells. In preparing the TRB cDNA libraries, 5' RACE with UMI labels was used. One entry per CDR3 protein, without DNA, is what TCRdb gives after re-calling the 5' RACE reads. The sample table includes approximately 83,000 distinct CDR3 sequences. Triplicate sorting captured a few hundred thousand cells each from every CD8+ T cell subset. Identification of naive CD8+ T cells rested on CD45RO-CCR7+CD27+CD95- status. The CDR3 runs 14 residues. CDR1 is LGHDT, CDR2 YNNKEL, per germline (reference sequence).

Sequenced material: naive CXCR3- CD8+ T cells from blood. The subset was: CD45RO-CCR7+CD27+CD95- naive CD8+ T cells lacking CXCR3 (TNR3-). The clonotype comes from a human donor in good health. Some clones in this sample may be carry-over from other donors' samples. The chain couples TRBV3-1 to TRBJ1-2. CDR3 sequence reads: CASSQAESLYGYTF.